This T cell receptor beta chain was retrieved from a study of identifying expanded T cells in peripheral blood. General study points: Across healthy donors, higher total template counts meant significantly greater approximately two-week count variance.

Notes on this clone: Its target is unknown.

No infections or other immune events were documented during collection. TCRdb's copy holds only in-frame clones and misses some; the assay was immunoSEQ multiplex PCR. This sample yields about 90,000 clones, of which about 86% are seen a single time; 5.6% belongs to the top ten. Germline V CDR1 and CDR2: MNHEY, SVGAGI. There are 15 residues in the CDR3. V lost 5 bases, J lost 5 bases, and 6 bases stayed unmatched. The TCR comes from a person between 18 and 69 years old in good health. Sequencing used blood. This rearrangement joins TRBV6-5 to TRBJ2-3, with 11 nucleotides matching TRBD1. This CDR3 reads CASSDWTGGVDTQYF. CDR3 sequence (DNA): TGTGCCAGCAGTGACTGGACAGGGGGCGTAGATACGCAGTATTTT.